This TCR beta chain came from a study of cytomegalovirus exposure and HLA in healthy donors. Across the study: The approximately 110 validation repertoires and the approximately 690 first-cohort repertoires shared a platform, a later analysis reported.

The method was immunoSEQ multiplex PCR; TCRdb's version includes in-frame clones alone and lacks a portion of them. The data hold about 340,000 clones, with about nine tenths observed a single time. Notes on the study in general: Cytomegalovirus association was assigned to some 160 TCR beta chains. Rarity marked most TCR sequences, yet some public TCRs occurred in many donors. Reports described diagnosis of cytomegalovirus status by the classifier as highly specific and sensitive.

Concerning this clone: Its antigen is unidentified.

Germline V CDR1 and CDR2: SNHLY, FYNNEI. J lost 0 bases, V lost 4 bases, and 7 bases had no gene match. This CDR3 spans 16 amino acids. The V gene is TRBV2, the J gene TRBJ2-5, with TRBD2 matching over 8 bases. Sample: PBMCs. This sequence originates from a woman between 18 and 29 years old in good health and CMV-seronegative. The CDR3 DNA reads TGTGCCAGCAGTGCAAGCGGGAGAGAGTACCAAGAGACCCAGTACTTC. Its translation: CASSASGREYQETQYF.